One sample yielded the 28 T cell receptor beta chains listed below, sequenced in a study of blood T cells in healthy people across ages. Next came a second PCR, run for roughly 6 to 11 cycles, which used a sample-barcoded 5' primer along with a J-beta primer mix. TCRdb re-called the 5' RACE reads with MiXCR, one entry per CDR3 protein. Of hundreds of thousands of distinct CDR3 sequences in the sample, about a third were seen once. Sequencing was carried out using blood. The receptors originated from a woman older than 75 in good health.

This clonotype occurred a few times. The rearrangement uses TRBV5-5 and TRBJ1-3, with D maybe TRBD1 (5 bases). This CDR3 spans 18 amino acids. V was cut by 4 bases and J by 0 bases, with 20 bases left in between. Germline lookup yields CDR1 SGHKS and CDR2 YYEKEE (reference sequence). CDR3: CASSRQREGRSSGNTIYF. As DNA, the CDR3 is TGTGCCAGCAGCCGCCAGAGAGAGGGACGGAGCTCTGGAAACACCATATATTTT.

The chain combines TRBV20-1 with TRBJ2-3; 7 bases align to TRBD2. The germline V gene has CDR1 DFQATT and CDR2 SNEGSKA (reference sequence). The CDR3 extends over 15 amino acids. V gave up 3 bases and J gave up 2 bases; unmatched junction bases: 8. This CDR3 is CSASRLADITDTQYF. The DNA of the CDR3 is TGCAGTGCTAGTAGGCTAGCGGATATCACAGATACGCAGTATTTT.

This rearrangement joins TRBV11-2 to TRBJ1-1; D possibly corresponds to TRBD1 (6 bases). The V and J ends lost 0 bases and 7 bases respectively, with 15 bases between them. CDR1 and CDR2 (germline): SGHAT, FQNNGV. The CDR3 has 15 amino acids. Written as DNA, the CDR3 is TGTGCCAGCAGCTTAGAGGCAGGGCAGGGGAATGAAGCTTTCTTT. This encodes CASSLEAGQGNEAFF. Together with reference TRBV11-2 and TRBJ1-1, the CDR3 gives the full variable domain: EAGVAQSPRYKIIEKRQSVAFWCNPISGHATLYWYQQILGQGPKLLIQFQNNGVVDDSQLPKDRFSAERLKGVDSTLKIQPAKLEDSAVYLCASSLEAGQGNEAFFGQGTRLTVV.

A note on this clonotype: This may be a read error, as it is one base from a much larger clone. The V gene is TRBV6-5, the J gene TRBJ1-2; D may be TRBD1 (5 bases). Trimming pared 7 bases from V and 1 base from J, leaving 13 bases between. The CDR3 covers 14 residues. In germline, CDR1 is MNHEY, CDR2 SVGAGI. Here the CDR3 reads CASTQPGLNYGYTF. CDR3 DNA: TGTGCCAGCACTCAACCGGGACTTAACTATGGCTACACCTTC.

Many counts were recorded for this clonotype. This chain joins TRBV6-6 and TRBJ2-1, with 8 bases identical to TRBD2. CDR3 size: 15 residues. The V and J ends lost 5 bases and 8 bases, in that order; junction bases with no gene match: 11. In germline, CDR1 is MNHNY, CDR2 SVGAGI (reference sequence). The CDR3 reads CASSVSGGPTYEQFF. The CDR3 DNA reads TGTGCCAGCAGTGTCAGCGGGGGACCCACGTATGAGCAGTTCTTC.

This clonotype was seen ten or more times. This sequence joins TRBV18 and TRBJ1-6; D not resolved. Germline V gene data show CDR1 as KGHSH and CDR2 as LQKENI. Trimming shortened V by 1 base and J by 7 bases, and 5 bases separated the two germline ends. The CDR3 length is 13 residues. The CDR3 region has the DNA TGTGCCAGCTCACCACAGGCAAATTCACCCCTCCACTTT. As protein: CASSPQANSPLHF.

This clonotype was detected many times. The chain employs TRBV6-2 or TRBV6-3 and TRBJ2-7, with TRBD2 identical over 10 bases. CDR1 MNHEY and CDR2 SVGEGT come from the germline V gene. V lost 6 bases, J lost 3 bases, and 8 bases stayed unmatched. The CDR3 runs to 15 residues. Here the CDR3 DNA reads TGTGCCAGCAGAGTAGCGGGGGGTTCATTCTACGAGCAGTACTTC. This sequence encodes CASRVAGGSFYEQYF.

Points on this clonotype: With a much larger clone just one base away, this may be a read error. This sequence joins TRBV9 and TRBJ2-5, with 9 bases matching TRBD2. The CDR3 is 15 amino acids. The germline gives CDR1 SGDLS, CDR2 YYNGEE. The V and J ends lost 3 bases and 3 bases, in that order; junction bases with no gene match: 6. CDR3 bases: TGTGCCAGCAGCGGAGAAGCGGGGGGCAAAGAGACCCAGTACTTC. It translates to CASSGEAGGKETQYF. Complete variable domain (other parts from reference TRBV9 and TRBJ2-5): DSGVTQTPKHLITATGQRVTLRCSPRSGDLSVYWYQQSLDQGLQFLIQYYNGEERAKGNILERFSAQQFPDLHSELNLSSLELGDSALYFCASSGEAGGKETQYFGPGTRLLVL.

With respect to this clonotype: A single base separates this from a much larger clone, so it may be a read error. The chain employs TRBV5-6 and TRBJ2-7; D possibly matches TRBD1 or TRBD2 (5 bases each). The CDR3 totals 15 residues. Germline-derived CDR1 and CDR2 are SGHDT and YYEEEE. V lost 4 bases and J 3 bases, leaving 17 bases between the germline ends. CDR3 in amino acids: CASSGGLQGRYEQYF. As DNA, the CDR3 is TGTGCCAGCAGCGGGGGTCTGCAGGGACGCTACGAGCAGTACTTC.

This clonotype occurred many times. The chain uses TRBV7-2 and TRBJ2-1; 8 bases are a match to TRBD2. With V trimmed by 7 bases and J by 6 bases, 8 bases remained unmatched. The germline CDR1 and CDR2 sequences are SGHTA and FQGNSA. The CDR3 loop spans 14 amino acids. DNA for the CDR3: TGTGCCAGCAACCCCGGGGGGGCCTCCAATGAGCAGTTCTTC. This translates into CASNPGGASNEQFF.

This clonotype was detected many times. The chain carries TRBV27 and TRBJ2-5; 10 bases line up with TRBD2. With V trimmed by 8 bases and J by 5 bases, 14 bases remained unmatched. Germline V gene lookup returns CDR1 MNHEY and CDR2 SMNVEV (reference sequence). The CDR3 totals 16 residues. The CDR3 region is CASRASGGFRFETQYF. The CDR3 DNA reads TGTGCCAGCCGGGCTAGCGGGGGATTTAGGTTCGAGACCCAGTACTTC.

The CDR3 coding sequence is TGTGCCATCAGTGAGTCGAACGGGGGGCTTCATGGCTACACCTTC. It yields the protein CAISESNGGLHGYTF. This rearrangement joins TRBV10-3 to TRBJ1-2; tentatively, D is TRBD1 (6 bases). V was clipped by 0 bases and J by 6 bases, with 14 bases between them. The CDR3 contains 15 residues. The germline V gene has CDR1 ENHRY and CDR2 SYGVKD.

This clonotype has only a few counts. This rearrangement joins TRBV18 to TRBJ2-1, with D perhaps matching TRBD1 or TRBD2 (5 bases each). Looked up from germline, CDR1 is KGHSH and CDR2 is LQKENI. The CDR3 spans 15 residues. The V and J ends lost 6 bases and 10 bases respectively, with 22 bases between them. The CDR3 nucleotides read TGTGCCAGCTCCCAAATCCGGGACGTTTATAGAGAGCAGTTCTTC. Translated, it gives CASSQIRDVYREQFF.

This clonotype was observed many times. The rearrangement joins TRBV9 to TRBJ2-6; the D gene could be TRBD1 or TRBD2 (5 bases each). The CDR3 spans 14 residues. V was cut by 6 bases and J by 2 bases, with 9 bases left in between. Germline V gene lookup returns CDR1 SGDLS and CDR2 YYNGEE. The CDR3 DNA reads TGTGCCAGCAATTTGGGGGCTGGGGCCAACGTCCTGACTTTC. It encodes CASNLGAGANVLTF.

With regard to this clonotype: The junction departs from the called germline gene at one end, perhaps through a read error. CDR3 nucleotide sequence: TGTGCCAGCAGTCTCGGGACTAGCGGGGGAGCAGATATGCAGTATTTT. Its translation is CASSLGTSGGADMQYF. The chain couples TRBV12-3 or TRBV12-4 to TRBJ2-3, with 14 bases lining up with TRBD2. The CDR3 is 16 residues long.

This chain joins TRBV7-9 and TRBJ1-1, with D perhaps TRBD1 (6 bases). CDR3 length: 14 residues. From germline, CDR1 is SEHNR and CDR2 FQNEAQ (reference sequence). The V and J ends lost 5 bases and 2 bases respectively, with 12 bases between them. In DNA, the CDR3 is TGTGCCAGCAGCAGGGGGACAATTAACACTGAAGCTTTCTTT. This encodes CASSRGTINTEAFF.

The chain has TRBV5-1 and TRBJ2-1, with TRBD2 matching over 8 bases. V lost 4 bases to trimming and J lost 1 base; unmatched junction nucleotides: 7. The CDR3 is 16 amino acids. Germline CDR1 and CDR2: SGHRS and YFSETQ. CDR3 sequence: CASSLTSGSSYNEQFF. The CDR3 DNA follows: TGCGCCAGCAGCCTCACTAGCGGCTCTTCCTACAATGAGCAGTTCTTC.

CDR3 DNA: TGTGCCAGCTCACCACAACCCGGGGGTACTGAAGCTTTCTTT. It is translated as CASSPQPGGTEAFF. The genes are TRBV18 and TRBJ1-1, with a tentative D call TRBD1 (5 bases). V was clipped by 1 base and J by 5 bases, with 11 bases between them. Germline CDR1 is KGHSH and CDR2 is LQKENI. The length of the CDR3 is 14 residues.

This clonotype was counted between two and nine times. One base away lies a much larger clone, so this may be a sequencing read error. V is TRBV9 and J is TRBJ2-5, with D possibly being TRBD1 (5 bases). Per germline, CDR1 SGDLS and CDR2 YYNGEE. The V and J ends lost 0 bases and 11 bases respectively, with 20 bases between them. The CDR3 length is 15 residues. CDR3 sequence reads: CASSVGQGNWNEQYF. The CDR3 nucleotides are TGTGCCAGCAGCGTAGGGCAGGGAAATTGGAATGAGCAGTACTTC.

This chain uses TRBV12-3 or TRBV12-4 with TRBJ2-1; possibly TRBD1 or TRBD2 for D (5 bases each). The CDR3 covers 15 residues. V lost 8 bases and J lost 9, with 23 bases in between. The CDR3 bases are TGTGCCAGCTCATCCCTCGGGGCTAAGCTCGGTGAGCAGTTCTTC. It yields the protein CASSSLGAKLGEQFF.

The count of this clonotype is one. This may come from a read error, since a much larger clone is one base off. The chain joins TRBV18 to TRBJ2-5, with unresolved D. The J call is uncertain, as TRBJ2-1 better fits the DNA end. The CDR3 is 13 residues long. The germline V gene encodes CDR1 KGHSH and CDR2 LQKENI. CDR3 DNA sequence: TGTGCCAGCTCACCACCCTCACAAGAGACCCAGTTCTTC. Its protein is CASSPPSQETQFF.

As concerns this clonotype: A clone one base away is much larger, so this may be a read error. The J gene is TRBJ2-4, the V gene TRBV6-2 or TRBV6-3; D may be TRBD2 (6 bases). The DNA end is more similar to TRBJ2-7, so the J call may be wrong. This CDR3 comprises 14 residues. CDR1 MNHEY and CDR2 SVGEGT come from the germline V gene. In DNA form, the CDR3 reads TGTGCCAGCTCAGCAGCCAGGACTATCAACGAGCAGTACTTC. Encoded protein: CASSAARTINEQYF.

This clonotype has a handful of counts. This chain uses TRBV20-1 with TRBJ1-6; 7 bases match TRBD1. The ends lost 7 bases at V and 5 bases at J; junction bases unmatched: 11. CDR1 and CDR2 (germline): DFQATT, SNEGSKA (reference sequence). The CDR3 sequence is 15 residues long. The CDR3 is CSGKTGTVDNSPLHF. CDR3 DNA sequence: TGCAGTGGAAAAACCGGGACAGTCGATAATTCACCCCTCCACTTT.

This clonotype was observed a single time. The rearrangement links TRBV20-1 to TRBJ2-7, with TRBD2 as a possible D gene (6 bases). The germline V gene encodes CDR1 DFQATT and CDR2 SNEGSKA (reference sequence). The CDR3 extends over 13 amino acids. V was cut by 2 bases and J by 5 bases, with 13 bases left in between. In DNA, the CDR3 is TGCAGTGCTAGAATACCTAGCGCAAACGAGCAGTACTTC. It specifies CSARIPSANEQYF.

This clonotype showed up many times. The rearrangement links TRBV30 to TRBJ2-4; D uncertain. Germline values: CDR1 GTSNPN, CDR2 SVGIG (reference sequence). This CDR3 contains 12 residues. Deletions cut 2 bases from V and 0 bases from J, with 2 bases between. The CDR3, as DNA: TGTGCCTGGAGTCTAGCCAAAAACATTCAGTACTTC. This gives the protein CAWSLAKNIQYF.

At least ten counts were recorded for this clonotype. The genes are TRBV5-1 and TRBJ1-1; tentative D call: TRBD1 (5 bases). This CDR3 has 13 amino acids. Per germline, CDR1 SGHRS and CDR2 YFSETQ. Trimming left V 6 bases short and J 7 bases short, with 16 bases between. In DNA, the CDR3 is TGCGCCAGCAAATTTGGTCTGCAGGGTGAAGCTTTCTTT. It specifies CASKFGLQGEAFF.

This clonotype has ten or more counts. The chain couples TRBV28 to TRBJ2-7, with D tentatively TRBD2 (6 bases). Germline V gene data show CDR1 as MDHEN and CDR2 as SYDVKM. V lost 5 bases to trimming and J lost 2 bases, with 16 bases between them. The CDR3 is made up of 15 amino acids. CDR3 protein: CASSLLSGITYEQYF. The CDR3 DNA sequence: TGTGCCAGCAGTCTCCTTAGCGGAATTACCTACGAGCAGTACTTC.

This clonotype has ten or more counts. CDR3 sequence: CATQRGLANYEQYF. The CDR3 nucleotides read TGTGCCACCCAAAGGGGACTAGCCAACTACGAGCAGTACTTC. This chain connects TRBV28 to TRBJ2-7, with 9 nucleotides matching TRBD2. The trim removed 10 bases at V and 3 bases at J, leaving 10 bases unmatched. Germline lookup yields CDR1 MDHEN and CDR2 SYDVKM. This CDR3 contains 14 residues.